These T cell receptor beta chains were read from a single sample in a study of T cells after somatic rescue of genetic block. Produced via immunoSEQ multiplex PCR; TCRdb's table is partial and in-frame only. The table includes roughly 11,000 clones, roughly 70% detected once. The specimen was peripheral blood mononuclear cells (PBMCs). These receptors originate from a boy between 5 and 17 years old. CDR3s include the opening cysteine and the closing phenylalanine or tryptophan. The order of the fields is CDR3 protein, clone size, CDR3 length, V gene. Size is omitted from some rows. Given values are once, few, many or a class for expanded clones.

CASSYSGGGGNTIYF few 15 TRBV6-5
CASSLAGGNTGELFF - 15 TRBV7-9
CASSYRRRDYGYTF - 14 TRBV6-9
CASSLVWEGTYEQYF - 15 TRBV13
CASKDRGRGTSGTSSTDTQYF once 21 TRBV28
CSGQGKTQYF few 10 TRBV20-1
CASSHYEQYF - 10 TRBV11-2
CASSSYRYSNQPQHF once 15 TRBV2
CASSPAPDFEKLFF medium-sized 14 TRBV11-2
CASSPSTGNQPQHF - 14 TRBV28
CASSLGTRGYTF - 12 TRBV5-8